This T cell receptor (beta chain) was captured in a study of control samples from healthy donors and cancer patients. Sequencing used immunoSEQ multiplex PCR; TCRdb keeps in-frame clones, though not all of them. Of around 130,000 clones in the sample, just under 90% were seen once. The CDR3 contains 17 residues. Trimming cost V 3 bases and J 0 bases; bases outside gene matches: 8. Germline V gene lookup returns CDR1 KGHSH and CDR2 LQKENI. V gene TRBV18 combines with J gene TRBJ1-1; 9 nucleotides line up with TRBD1. The sequence came from a man aged 45-65 years with head and neck cancer. Sequencing used PBMCs. Here the CDR3 reads CASSPSGQGPLNTEAFF. The CDR3 nucleotides are TGTGCCAGCTCACCCTCAGGACAGGGGCCGTTGAACACTGAAGCTTTCTTT.